This T cell receptor (beta chain) was sequenced for a study of CD8+ T cells in alopecia areata (dated 2018 in TCRdb). About the investigation overall: The treated patients, all with moderate-to-severe alopecia areata, were enrolled in an open-label pilot trial of oral tofacitinib given at 5 to 10 mg twice daily. In humans, TCRbeta sequencing was performed on scalp tissue and on sorted CD4+ and CD8+ peripheral blood T cells from healthy controls and from patients with patchy or totalis/universalis alopecia areata. The study used high-throughput TCRbeta sequencing to examine T cell clonal expansion in alopecia areata, in both the C3H/HeJ mouse model and human patients. Tofacitinib-treated patients had biopsies at baseline and at 4 and 24 weeks of treatment, with a later scalp biopsy in several patients. For the treated patients, the SALT score, which quantifies what percentage of scalp surface area is affected, served as the measure of disease severity. The RNA source kit depended on sample type: the PAXgene miRNA kit for fixed scalp, the miRNeasy kit for PBMCs, and the RNeasy kit for mouse skin. Scalp clonality was compared across normal scalp (n=4), patchy alopecia areata scalp (n=8), and alopecia totalis/universalis scalp (n=8). TCRbeta CDR3 regions were amplified by immunoSEQ multiplex PCR with 35 Vbeta forward and 13 Jbeta reverse primers. Tofacitinib was administered for 6 to 18 months, and 6 months of follow-up off drug were then conducted to assess delayed response and recurrence.

The sample's treatment or condition, from its label and the paper: oral pan-JAK inhibitor, 5-10 mg twice daily. Lesional scalp punch biopsies and peripheral blood were obtained from alopecia areata patients. PBMCs were separated by density centrifugation and stained for CD3, CD4 and CD8, after which CD4+ and CD8+ T cells were sorted on a FACSAria. The full study reports these points: Many expanded lesional clones persisted in scalp and blood during tofacitinib treatment, which may partly explain relapse after stopping treatment. Tofacitinib significantly lowered scalp clonality and the number of expanded CD8+ clones among the top 100 scalp clones. Higher clonality and more expanded CD8+ clones were observed in lesional scalp than in normal scalp, particularly in alopecia totalis/universalis, a finding suggestive of antigenic drive. Resident alphabeta T cells in normal human skin are also sequenced, complicating scalp TCR repertoire analysis, unlike mouse skin dominated by gammadelta T cells. The treated cohort was small, with a single nonresponder, so links between baseline CD8+ expansion and response need larger studies. TCR sequences shared between patients were less clear than in mice, possibly partly because of HLA diversity in the patient population.

The junction shows trimming of 2 bases on V and 4 bases on J, and the gene matches do not reach 7 bases of it. The CDR3, from cysteine to phenylalanine, totals 15 residues. The only DNA kept is the CDR3, 45 bases in frame from the first base. As encoded in the germline V gene, CDR1 is SQVTM while CDR2 is ANQGSEA. This clone has a handful of counts. Its antigen is unknown. Per-base quality was not reported, and no clone a single base away is much larger than it. Library construction relied on the immunoSEQ multiplex PCR assay. For TCR sequencing, RNA was extracted from every sample and reverse transcribed into cDNA to serve as template. First-strand cDNA was synthesized using SuperScript III with a 2:1 mix of oligo-dT and random hexamers. Amplification bias was assessed with a synthetic immune receptor repertoire, and residual bias was removed computationally. In the original analysis: After raw reads were preprocessed to remove errors, the CDR3 was defined following IMGT conventions as running from the conserved cysteine to phenylalanine. Clonality was computed by normalizing Shannon entropy by log2 of the number of productive unique TCRs and subtracting the result from 1. CD4 or CD8 identity of scalp clones was inferred by cross-referencing scalp TCRbeta sequences with sorted blood CD4 and CD8 repertoires. The table comes from immuneACCESS by way of TCRdb, which keeps in-frame sequences with V and J called. Part of the clones is missing from these tables; in studies checked, under half for an unresolved V gene and the rest for unknown reasons. That table furnishes V, J and clone size, whereas the DNA furnished D and trimming. This sample has 150,000 to 200,000 clones in its table, and approximately 52% of those were observed once. The ten biggest clones cover 16% of the sample.

This receptor was identified in a human donor with alopecia areata. The V and J genes are TRBV29-1 and TRBJ2-1; TRBD2 lines up with 8 middle nucleotides. The sequences come from CD4+ T cells sorted from blood, collected at approximately week 60, from a patient treated with tofacitinib. In nucleotide form, the sequence is TGCAGCGTTGAACTTTGGCGGGGGGAATACAATGAGCAGTTCTTC. Its protein product is CSVELWRGEYNEQFF.